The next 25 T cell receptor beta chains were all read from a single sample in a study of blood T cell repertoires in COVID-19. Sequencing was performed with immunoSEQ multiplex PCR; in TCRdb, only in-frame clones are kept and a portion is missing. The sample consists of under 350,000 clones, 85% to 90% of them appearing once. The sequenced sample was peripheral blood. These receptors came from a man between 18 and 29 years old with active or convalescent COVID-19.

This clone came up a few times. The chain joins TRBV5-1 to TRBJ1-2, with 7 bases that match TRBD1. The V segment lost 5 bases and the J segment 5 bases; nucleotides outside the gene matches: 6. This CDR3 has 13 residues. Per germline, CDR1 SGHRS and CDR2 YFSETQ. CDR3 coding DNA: TGCGCCAGCAGTCGGGACAGTCAATATGGCTACACCTTC. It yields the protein CASSRDSQYGYTF.

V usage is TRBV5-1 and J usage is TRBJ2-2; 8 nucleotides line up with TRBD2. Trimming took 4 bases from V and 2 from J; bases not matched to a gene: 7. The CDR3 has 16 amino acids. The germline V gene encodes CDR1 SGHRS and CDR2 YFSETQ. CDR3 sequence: CASSLNSGTNTGELFF. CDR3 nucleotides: TGCGCCAGCAGCCTCAATAGCGGGACTAACACCGGGGAGCTGTTTTTT.

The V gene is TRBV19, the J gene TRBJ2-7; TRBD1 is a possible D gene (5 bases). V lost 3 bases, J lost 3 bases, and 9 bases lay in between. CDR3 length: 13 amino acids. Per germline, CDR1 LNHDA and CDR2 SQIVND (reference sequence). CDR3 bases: TGTGCCAGTAGTATCCCAGACAGCTACGAGCAGTACTTC. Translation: CASSIPDSYEQYF.

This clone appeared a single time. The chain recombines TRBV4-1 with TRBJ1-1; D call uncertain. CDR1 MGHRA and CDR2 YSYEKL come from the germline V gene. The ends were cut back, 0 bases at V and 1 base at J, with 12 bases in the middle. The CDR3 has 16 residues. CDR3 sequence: CASSQDRGVQNTEAFF. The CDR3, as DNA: TGCGCCAGCAGCCAAGATCGGGGAGTTCAGAACACTGAAGCTTTCTTT.

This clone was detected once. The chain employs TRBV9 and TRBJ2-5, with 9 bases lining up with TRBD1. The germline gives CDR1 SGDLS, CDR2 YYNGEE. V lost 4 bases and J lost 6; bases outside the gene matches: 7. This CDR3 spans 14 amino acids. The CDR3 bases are TGTGCCAGCAGCCTAGGACAGGGGAGGCAGACCCAGTACTTC. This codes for CASSLGQGRQTQYF.

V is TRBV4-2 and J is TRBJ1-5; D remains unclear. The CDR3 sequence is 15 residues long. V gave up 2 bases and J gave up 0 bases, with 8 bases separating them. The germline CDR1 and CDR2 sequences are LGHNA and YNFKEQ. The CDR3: CASSQPGDSNQPQHF. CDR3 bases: TGTGCCAGCAGCCAACCCGGGGATAGCAATCAGCCCCAGCATTTT.

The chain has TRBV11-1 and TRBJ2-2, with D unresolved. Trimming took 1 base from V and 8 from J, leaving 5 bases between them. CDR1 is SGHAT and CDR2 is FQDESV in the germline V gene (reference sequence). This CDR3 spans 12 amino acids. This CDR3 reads CASSLGPGELFF. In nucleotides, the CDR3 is TGTGCCAGCAGCTTAGGTCCTGGGGAGCTGTTTTTT.

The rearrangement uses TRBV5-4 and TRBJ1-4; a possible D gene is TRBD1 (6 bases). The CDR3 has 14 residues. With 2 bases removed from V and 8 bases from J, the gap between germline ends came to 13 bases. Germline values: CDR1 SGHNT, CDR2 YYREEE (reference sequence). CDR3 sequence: CASSLSWDKEKLFF. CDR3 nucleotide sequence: TGTGCCAGCAGCTTAAGTTGGGACAAAGAAAAACTGTTTTTT.

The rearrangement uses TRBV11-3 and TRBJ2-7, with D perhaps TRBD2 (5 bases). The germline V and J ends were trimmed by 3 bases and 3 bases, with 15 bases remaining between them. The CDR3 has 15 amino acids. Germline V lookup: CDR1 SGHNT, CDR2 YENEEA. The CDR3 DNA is TGTGCCAGCAGCTTCGGGTCTCAAGGGAGCTACGAGCAGTACTTC. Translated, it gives CASSFGSQGSYEQYF.

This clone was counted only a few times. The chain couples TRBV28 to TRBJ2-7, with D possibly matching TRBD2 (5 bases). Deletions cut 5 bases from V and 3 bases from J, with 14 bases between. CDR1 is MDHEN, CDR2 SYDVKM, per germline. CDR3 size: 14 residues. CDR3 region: CASSPPGRDYEQYF. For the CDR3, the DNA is TGTGCCAGCAGTCCTCCCGGACGGGACTACGAGCAGTACTTC.

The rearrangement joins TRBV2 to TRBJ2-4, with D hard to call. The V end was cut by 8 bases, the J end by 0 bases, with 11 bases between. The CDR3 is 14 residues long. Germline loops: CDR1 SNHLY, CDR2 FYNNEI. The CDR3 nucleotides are TGTGCCAGCGGTAGCAACGTAGCCAAAAACATTCAGTACTTC. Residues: CASGSNVAKNIQYF.

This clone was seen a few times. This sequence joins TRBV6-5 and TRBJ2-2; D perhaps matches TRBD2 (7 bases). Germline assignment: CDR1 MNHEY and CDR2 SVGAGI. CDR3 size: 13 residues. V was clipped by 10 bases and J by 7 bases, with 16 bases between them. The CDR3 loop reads CATRGGLNGELFF. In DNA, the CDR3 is TGTGCCACCAGGGGAGGGTTAAACGGGGAGCTGTTTTTT.

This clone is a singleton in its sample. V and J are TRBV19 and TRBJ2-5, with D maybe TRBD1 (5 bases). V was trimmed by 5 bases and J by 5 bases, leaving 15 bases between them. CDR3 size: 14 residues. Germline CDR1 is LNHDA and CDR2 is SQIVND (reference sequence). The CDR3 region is CASSSSRDGETQYF. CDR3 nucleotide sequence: TGTGCCAGTAGTTCTTCCAGGGATGGGGAGACCCAGTACTTC.

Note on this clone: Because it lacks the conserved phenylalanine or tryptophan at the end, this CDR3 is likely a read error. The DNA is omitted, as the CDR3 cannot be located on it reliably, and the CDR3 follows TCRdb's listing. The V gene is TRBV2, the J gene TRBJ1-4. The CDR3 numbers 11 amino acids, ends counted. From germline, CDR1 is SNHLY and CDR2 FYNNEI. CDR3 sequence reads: CASSLEAFLRL.

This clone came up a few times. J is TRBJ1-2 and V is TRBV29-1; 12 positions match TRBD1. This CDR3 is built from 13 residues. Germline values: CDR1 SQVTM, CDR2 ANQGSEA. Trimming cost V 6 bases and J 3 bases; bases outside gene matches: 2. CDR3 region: CSVGQGADYGYTF. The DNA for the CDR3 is TGCAGCGTGGGACAGGGGGCGGACTATGGCTACACCTTC. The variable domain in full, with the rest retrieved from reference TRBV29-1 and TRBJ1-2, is SAVISQKPSRDICQRGTSLTIQCQVDSQVTMMFWYRQQPGQSLTLIATANQGSEATYESGFVIDKFPISRPNLTFSTLTVSNMSPEDSSIYLCSVGQGADYGYTFGSGTRLTVV.

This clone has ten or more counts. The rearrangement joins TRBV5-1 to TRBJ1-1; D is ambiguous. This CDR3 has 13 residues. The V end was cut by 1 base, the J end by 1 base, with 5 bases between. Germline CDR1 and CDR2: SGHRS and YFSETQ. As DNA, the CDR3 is TGCGCCAGCAGCTTGAGCGAGAACACTGAAGCTTTCTTT. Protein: CASSLSENTEAFF.

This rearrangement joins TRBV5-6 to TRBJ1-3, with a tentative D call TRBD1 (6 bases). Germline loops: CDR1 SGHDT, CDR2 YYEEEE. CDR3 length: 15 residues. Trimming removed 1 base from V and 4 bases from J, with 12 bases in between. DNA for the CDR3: TGTGCCAGCAGCTTGCGCCTGGACAGAGGAAACACCATATATTTT. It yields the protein CASSLRLDRGNTIYF.

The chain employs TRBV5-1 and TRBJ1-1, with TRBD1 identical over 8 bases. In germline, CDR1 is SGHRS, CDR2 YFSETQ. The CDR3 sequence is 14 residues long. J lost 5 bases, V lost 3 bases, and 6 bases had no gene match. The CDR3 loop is CASSWTGLGTEAFF. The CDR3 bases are TGCGCCAGCAGCTGGACAGGGCTAGGAACTGAAGCTTTCTTT.

The CDR3, as DNA: TGTGCCAGCAGCTTGGACAGGGAAATAAATAATTCACCCCTCCACTTT. Translated: CASSLDREINNSPLHF. This chain links TRBV5-4 with TRBJ1-6; possible D gene TRBD1, 6 bases. Looked up from germline, CDR1 is SGHNT and CDR2 is YYREEE (reference sequence). The CDR3 covers 16 residues. The germline V and J ends were trimmed by 0 bases and 5 bases, with 12 bases remaining between them.

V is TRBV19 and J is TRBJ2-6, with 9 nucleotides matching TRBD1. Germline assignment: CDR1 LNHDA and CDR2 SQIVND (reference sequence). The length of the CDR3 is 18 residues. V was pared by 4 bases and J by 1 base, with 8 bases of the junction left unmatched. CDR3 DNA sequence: TGTGCCAGTAGTAGGCAGGGGACAGGGCGGTCTGGGGCCAACGTCCTGACTTTC. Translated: CASSRQGTGRSGANVLTF.

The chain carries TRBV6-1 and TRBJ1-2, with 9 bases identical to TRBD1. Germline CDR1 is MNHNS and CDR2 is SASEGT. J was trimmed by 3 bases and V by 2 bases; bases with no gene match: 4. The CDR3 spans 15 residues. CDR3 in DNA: TGTGCCAGCAGTGAATACAGGGGGCGCGACTATGGCTACACCTTC. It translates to CASSEYRGRDYGYTF.

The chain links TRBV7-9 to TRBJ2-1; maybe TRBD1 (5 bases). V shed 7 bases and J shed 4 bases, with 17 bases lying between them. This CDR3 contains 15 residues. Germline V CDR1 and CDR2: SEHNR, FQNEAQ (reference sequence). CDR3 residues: CASTTGRLPYNEQFF. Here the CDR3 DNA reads TGTGCCAGCACAACAGGCAGGCTCCCTTACAATGAGCAGTTCTTC. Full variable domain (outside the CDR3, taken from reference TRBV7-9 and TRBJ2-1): DTGVSQNPRHKITKRGQNVTFRCDPISEHNRLYWYRQTLGQGPEFLTYFQNEAQLEKSRLLSDRFSAERPKGSFSTLEIQRTEQGDSAMYLCASTTGRLPYNEQFFGPGTRLTVL.

In nucleotides, the CDR3 is TGCGCCAGCAGTACCACAGGGCGGTGGTACACTGAAGCTTTCTTT. It yields the protein CASSTTGRWYTEAFF. The chain has TRBV10-2 and TRBJ1-1; tentatively, D is TRBD1 (6 bases). Germline CDR1 and CDR2: WSHSY and SAAADI. This CDR3 spans 15 amino acids. Trimming shortened V by 5 bases and J by 3 bases, and 16 bases separated the two germline ends.

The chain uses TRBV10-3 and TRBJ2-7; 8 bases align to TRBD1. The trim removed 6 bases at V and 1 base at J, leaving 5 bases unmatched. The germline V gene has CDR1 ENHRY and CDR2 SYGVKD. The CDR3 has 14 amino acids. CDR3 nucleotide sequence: TGTGCCATCAGAGATACAGGGGGTTCCTACGAGCAGTACTTC. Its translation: CAIRDTGGSYEQYF.

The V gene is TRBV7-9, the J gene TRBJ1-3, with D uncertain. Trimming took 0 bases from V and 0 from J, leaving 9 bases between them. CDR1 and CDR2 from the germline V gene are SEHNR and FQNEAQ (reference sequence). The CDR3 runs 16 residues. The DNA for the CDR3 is TGTGCCAGCAGCTTAGCTGTGGGGAGCTCTGGAAACACCATATATTTT. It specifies CASSLAVGSSGNTIYF.